Each of the 4 T cell receptor beta chains below was sequenced from the same sample in a study of T cell responses to AZD1222 COVID-19 vaccine. Here immunoSEQ multiplex PCR was the method, and the copy in TCRdb shows in-frame clones only, minus some. The data show about 150,000 clones, 80% to 90% seen once. This sample comprised peripheral blood, obtained on day 0 of AZD1222 vaccination. The receptors were gathered from an adult in good health.

V and J are TRBV19 and TRBJ2-1, with 9 bases fitting TRBD2. The junction had 7 bases not matched to a gene; V was cut back by 4 bases and J by 6 bases. CDR3 length equals 15 residues. Germline-derived CDR1 and CDR2 are LNHDA and SQIVND (reference sequence). This CDR3 is CASSTTGLASNEQFF. CDR3 coding DNA: TGTGCCAGTAGTACCACGGGACTAGCATCCAATGAGCAGTTCTTC.

DNA for the CDR3: TGTGCCAGCAGCCATAATGGGGGTAACACCGGGGAGCTGTTTTTT. Translating it yields CASSHNGGNTGELFF. V gene TRBV6-4 combines with J gene TRBJ2-2; D is perhaps TRBD1 or TRBD2 (5 bases each). The germline V gene has CDR1 MRHNA and CDR2 SNTAGT. The CDR3 contains 15 residues. V was trimmed by 6 bases and J by 2 bases, leaving 13 bases between them.

The chain carries TRBV4-2 and TRBJ2-2; D tentatively fits TRBD1 or TRBD2 (5 bases each). Germline CDR1 is LGHNA and CDR2 is YNFKEQ. V dropped 0 bases and J dropped 1 base, with 9 bases sitting between them. There are 16 residues in the CDR3. CDR3 coding DNA: TGTGCCAGCAGCCAAGATTTGGGGGTGAACACCGGGGAGCTGTTTTTT. Encoded protein: CASSQDLGVNTGELFF.

In this sample, this clone turned up once. J is TRBJ1-1 and V is TRBV5-1; possibly TRBD1 for D (6 bases). The CDR3 has 14 residues. The germline CDR1 and CDR2 sequences are SGHRS and YFSETQ. V was clipped by 1 base and J by 2 bases, with 9 bases between them. The CDR3 spells CASSLNRANTEAFF. CDR3 nucleotides: TGCGCCAGCAGCTTGAACAGGGCAAACACTGAAGCTTTCTTT. The whole variable domain, filled in from reference TRBV5-1 and TRBJ1-1, reads KAGVTQTPRYLIKTRGQQVTLSCSPISGHRSVSWYQQTPGQGLQFLFEYFSETQRNKGNFPGRFSGRQFSNSRSEMNVSTLELGDSALYLCASSLNRANTEAFFGQGTRLTVV.